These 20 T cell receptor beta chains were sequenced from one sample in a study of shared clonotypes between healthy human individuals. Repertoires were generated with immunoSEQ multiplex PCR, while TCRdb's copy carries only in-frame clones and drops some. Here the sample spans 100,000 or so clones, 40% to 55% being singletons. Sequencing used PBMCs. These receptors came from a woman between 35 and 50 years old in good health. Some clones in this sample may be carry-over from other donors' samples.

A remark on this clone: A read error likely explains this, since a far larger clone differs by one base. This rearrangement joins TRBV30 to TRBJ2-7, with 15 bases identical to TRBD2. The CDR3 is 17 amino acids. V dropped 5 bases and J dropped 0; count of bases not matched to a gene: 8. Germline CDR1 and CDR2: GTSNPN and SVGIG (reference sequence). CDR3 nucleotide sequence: TGTGCCTGGTCGTCGGGACTAGCGGGAGGAACCTCCTACGAGCAGTACTTC. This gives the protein CAWSSGLAGGTSYEQYF.

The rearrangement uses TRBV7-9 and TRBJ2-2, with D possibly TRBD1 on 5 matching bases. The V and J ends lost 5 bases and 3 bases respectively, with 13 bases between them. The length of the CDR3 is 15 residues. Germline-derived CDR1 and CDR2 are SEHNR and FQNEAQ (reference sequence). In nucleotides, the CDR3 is TGTGCCAGCAGCGTGGGGCCAGGAGACACCGGGGAGCTGTTTTTT. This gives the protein CASSVGPGDTGELFF.

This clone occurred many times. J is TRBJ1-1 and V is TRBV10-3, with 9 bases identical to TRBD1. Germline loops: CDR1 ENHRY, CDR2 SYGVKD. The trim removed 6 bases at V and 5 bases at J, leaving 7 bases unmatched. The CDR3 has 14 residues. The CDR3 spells CAISNTGTGTEAFF. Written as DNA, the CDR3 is TGTGCCATCAGCAATACCGGGACAGGGACTGAAGCTTTCTTT.

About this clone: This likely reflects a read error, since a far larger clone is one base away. The CDR3 reads CASSLAVGAGELFF. The DNA for the CDR3 is TGTGCCAGCAGCTTAGCGGTAGGGGCCGGGGAGTTGTTTTTT. This chain joins TRBV7-9 and TRBJ2-2; possibly TRBD1 or TRBD2 for D (5 bases each). This CDR3 spans 14 amino acids. Germline V gives CDR1 SEHNR, CDR2 FQNEAQ (reference sequence).

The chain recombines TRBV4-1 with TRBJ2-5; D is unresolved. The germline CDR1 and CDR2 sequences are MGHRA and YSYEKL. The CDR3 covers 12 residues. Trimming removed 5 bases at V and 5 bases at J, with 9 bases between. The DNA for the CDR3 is TGCGCCAGCAGCTCCGGGTGGGAGACCCAGTACTTC. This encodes CASSSGWETQYF.

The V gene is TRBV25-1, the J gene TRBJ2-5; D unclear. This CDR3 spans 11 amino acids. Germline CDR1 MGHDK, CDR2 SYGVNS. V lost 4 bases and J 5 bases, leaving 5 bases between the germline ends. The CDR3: CASSVRETQYF. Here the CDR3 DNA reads TGTGCCAGCAGTGTCCGGGAGACCCAGTACTTC.

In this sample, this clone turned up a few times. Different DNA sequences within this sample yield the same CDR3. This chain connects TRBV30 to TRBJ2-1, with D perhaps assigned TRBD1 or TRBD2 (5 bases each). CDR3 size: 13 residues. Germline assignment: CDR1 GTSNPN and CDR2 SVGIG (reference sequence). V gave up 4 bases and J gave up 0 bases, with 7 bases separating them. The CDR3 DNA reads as TGTGCCTGGACAGGGAGCTCCTACAATGAGCAGTTCTTC. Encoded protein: CAWTGSSYNEQFF.

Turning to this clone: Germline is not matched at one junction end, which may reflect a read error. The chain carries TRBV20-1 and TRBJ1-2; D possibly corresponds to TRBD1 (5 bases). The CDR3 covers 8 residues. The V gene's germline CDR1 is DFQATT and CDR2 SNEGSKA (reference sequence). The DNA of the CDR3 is TGCAGTGCTGGTGGACATTTCTTC. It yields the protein CSAGGHFF.

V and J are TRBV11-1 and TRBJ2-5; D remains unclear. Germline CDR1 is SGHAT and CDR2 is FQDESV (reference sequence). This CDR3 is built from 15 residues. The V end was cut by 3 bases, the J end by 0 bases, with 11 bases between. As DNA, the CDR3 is TGTGCCAGCAGCTTGCGCCAACGGGACCAAGAGACCCAGTACTTC. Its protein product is CASSLRQRDQETQYF.

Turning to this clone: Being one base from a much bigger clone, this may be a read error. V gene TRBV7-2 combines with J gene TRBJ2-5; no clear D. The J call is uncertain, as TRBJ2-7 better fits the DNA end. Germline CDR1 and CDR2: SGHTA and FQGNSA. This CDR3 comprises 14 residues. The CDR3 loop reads CASSFLSSSYEQYF. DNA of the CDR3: TGTGCCAGCAGCTTCCTATCAAGCTCCTACGAGCAGTACTTC.

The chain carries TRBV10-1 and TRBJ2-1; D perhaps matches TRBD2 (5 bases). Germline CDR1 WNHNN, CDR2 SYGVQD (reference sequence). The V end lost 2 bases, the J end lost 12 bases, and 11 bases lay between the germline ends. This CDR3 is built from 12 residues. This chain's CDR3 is CASSENSEAQFF. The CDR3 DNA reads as TGCGCCAGCAGTGAGAATAGCGAGGCGCAGTTCTTC.

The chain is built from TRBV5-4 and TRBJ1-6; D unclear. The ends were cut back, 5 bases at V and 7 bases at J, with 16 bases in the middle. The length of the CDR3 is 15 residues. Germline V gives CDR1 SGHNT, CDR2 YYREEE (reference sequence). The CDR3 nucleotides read TGTGCCAGCAGGCCCACCCTCGATCCGAATTCACCCCTCCACTTT. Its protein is CASRPTLDPNSPLHF.

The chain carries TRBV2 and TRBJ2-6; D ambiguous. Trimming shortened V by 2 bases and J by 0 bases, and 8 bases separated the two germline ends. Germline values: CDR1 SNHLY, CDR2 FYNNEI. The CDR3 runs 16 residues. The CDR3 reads CASSEMGISGANVLTF. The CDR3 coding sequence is TGTGCCAGCAGTGAAATGGGGATCTCTGGGGCCAACGTCCTGACTTTC.

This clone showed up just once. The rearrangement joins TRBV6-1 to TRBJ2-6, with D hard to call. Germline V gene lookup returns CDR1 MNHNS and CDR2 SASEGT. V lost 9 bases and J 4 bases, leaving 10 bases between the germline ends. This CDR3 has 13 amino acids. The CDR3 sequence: CASRFDGANVLTF. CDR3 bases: TGTGCCAGTAGGTTCGACGGGGCCAACGTCCTGACTTTC.

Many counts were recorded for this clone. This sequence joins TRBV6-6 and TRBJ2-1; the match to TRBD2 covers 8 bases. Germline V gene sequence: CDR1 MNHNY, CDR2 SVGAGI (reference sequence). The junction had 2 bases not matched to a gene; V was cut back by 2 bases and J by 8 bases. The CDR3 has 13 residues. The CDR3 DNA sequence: TGTGCCAGCAGTTACCGGGGGGGCTATGAGCAGTTCTTC. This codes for CASSYRGGYEQFF.

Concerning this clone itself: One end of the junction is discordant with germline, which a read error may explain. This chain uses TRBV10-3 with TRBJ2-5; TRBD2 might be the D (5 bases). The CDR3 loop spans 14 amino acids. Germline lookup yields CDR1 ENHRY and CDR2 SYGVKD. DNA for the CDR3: TGTGCCAGCAGTTACGGGCTAGCCGCGGAGACCCAGTACTTC. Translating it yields CASSYGLAAETQYF.

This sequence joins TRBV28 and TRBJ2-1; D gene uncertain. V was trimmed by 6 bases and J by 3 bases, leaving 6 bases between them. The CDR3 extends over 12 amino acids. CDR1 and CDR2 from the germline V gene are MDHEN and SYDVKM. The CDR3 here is CASSHGYNEQFF. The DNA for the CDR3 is TGTGCCAGCAGCCACGGCTACAATGAGCAGTTCTTC.

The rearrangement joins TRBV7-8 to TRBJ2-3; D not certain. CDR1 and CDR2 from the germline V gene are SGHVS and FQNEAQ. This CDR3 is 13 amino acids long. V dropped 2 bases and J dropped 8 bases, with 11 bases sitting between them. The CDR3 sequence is CASSLNKDVTQYF. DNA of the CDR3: TGTGCCAGCAGCTTAAATAAGGATGTTACGCAGTATTTT.

The CDR3 sequence: CAWSARPNTEAFF. The CDR3 DNA reads as TGTGCCTGGAGTGCCAGACCGAACACTGAAGCTTTCTTT. This rearrangement joins TRBV30 to TRBJ1-1; D is undetermined. There are 13 residues in the CDR3. V lost 1 base and J lost 1, with 7 bases in between. Looked up from germline, CDR1 is GTSNPN and CDR2 is SVGIG (reference sequence).

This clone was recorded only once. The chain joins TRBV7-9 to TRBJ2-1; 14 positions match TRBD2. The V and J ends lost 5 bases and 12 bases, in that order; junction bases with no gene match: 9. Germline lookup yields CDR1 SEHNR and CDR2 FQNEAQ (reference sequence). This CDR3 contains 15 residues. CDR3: CASSGTTSGRAGQFF. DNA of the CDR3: TGTGCCAGCAGCGGTACGACTAGCGGGAGGGCCGGGCAGTTCTTC.